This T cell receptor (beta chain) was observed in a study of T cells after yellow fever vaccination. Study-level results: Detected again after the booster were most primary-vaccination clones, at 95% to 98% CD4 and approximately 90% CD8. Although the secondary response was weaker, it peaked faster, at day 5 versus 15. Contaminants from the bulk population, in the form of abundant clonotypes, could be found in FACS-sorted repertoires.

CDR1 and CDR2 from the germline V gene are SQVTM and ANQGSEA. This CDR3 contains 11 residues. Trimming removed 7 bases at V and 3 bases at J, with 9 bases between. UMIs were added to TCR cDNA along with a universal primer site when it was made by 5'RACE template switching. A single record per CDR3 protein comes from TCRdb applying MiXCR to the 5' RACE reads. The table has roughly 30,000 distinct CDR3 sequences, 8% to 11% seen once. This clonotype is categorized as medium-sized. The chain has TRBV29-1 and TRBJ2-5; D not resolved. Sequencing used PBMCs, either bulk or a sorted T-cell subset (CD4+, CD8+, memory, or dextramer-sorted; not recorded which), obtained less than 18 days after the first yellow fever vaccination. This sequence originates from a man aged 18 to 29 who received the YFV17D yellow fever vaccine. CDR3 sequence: CSGNSKETQYF. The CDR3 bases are TGCAGCGGGAATTCGAAAGAGACCCAGTACTTC.